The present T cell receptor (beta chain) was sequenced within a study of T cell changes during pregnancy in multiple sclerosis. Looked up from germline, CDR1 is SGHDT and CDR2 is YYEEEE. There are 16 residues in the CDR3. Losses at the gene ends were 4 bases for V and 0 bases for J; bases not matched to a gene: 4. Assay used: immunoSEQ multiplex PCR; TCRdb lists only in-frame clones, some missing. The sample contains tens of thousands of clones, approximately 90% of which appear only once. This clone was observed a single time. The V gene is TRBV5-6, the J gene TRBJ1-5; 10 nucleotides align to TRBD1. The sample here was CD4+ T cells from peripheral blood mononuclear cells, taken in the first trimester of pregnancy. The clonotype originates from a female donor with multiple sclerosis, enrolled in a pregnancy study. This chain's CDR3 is CASSPGTGVSNQPQHF. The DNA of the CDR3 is TGTGCCAGCAGCCCCGGGACAGGGGTTAGCAATCAGCCCCAGCATTTT.